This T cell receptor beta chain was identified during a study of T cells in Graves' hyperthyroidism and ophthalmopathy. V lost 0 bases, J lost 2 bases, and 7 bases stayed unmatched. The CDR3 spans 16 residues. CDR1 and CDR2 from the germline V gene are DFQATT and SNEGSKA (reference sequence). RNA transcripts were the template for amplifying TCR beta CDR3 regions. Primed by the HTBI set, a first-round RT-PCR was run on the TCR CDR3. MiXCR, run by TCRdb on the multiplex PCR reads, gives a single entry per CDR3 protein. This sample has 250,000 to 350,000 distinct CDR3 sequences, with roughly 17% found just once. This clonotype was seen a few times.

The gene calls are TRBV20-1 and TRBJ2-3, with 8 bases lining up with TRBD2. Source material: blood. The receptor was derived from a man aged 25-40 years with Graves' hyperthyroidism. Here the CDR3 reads CSARDRRGEYTDTQYF. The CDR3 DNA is TGCAGTGCTAGAGATAGGCGGGGGGAGTACACAGATACGCAGTATTTT.